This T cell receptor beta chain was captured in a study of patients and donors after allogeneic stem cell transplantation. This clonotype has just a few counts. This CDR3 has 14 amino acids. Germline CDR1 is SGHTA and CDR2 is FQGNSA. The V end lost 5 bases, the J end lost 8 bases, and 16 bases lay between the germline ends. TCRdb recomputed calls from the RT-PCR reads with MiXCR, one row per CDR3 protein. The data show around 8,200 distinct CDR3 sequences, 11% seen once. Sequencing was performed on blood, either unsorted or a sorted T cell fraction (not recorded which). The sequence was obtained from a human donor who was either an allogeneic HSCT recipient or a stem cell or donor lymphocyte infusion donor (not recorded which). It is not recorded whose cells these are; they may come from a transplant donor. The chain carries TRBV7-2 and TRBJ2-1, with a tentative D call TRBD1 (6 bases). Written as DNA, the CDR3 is TGTGCCAGCAGCACGCAGGGGATTGGCGATGAGCAGTTCTTC. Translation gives CASSTQGIGDEQFF.